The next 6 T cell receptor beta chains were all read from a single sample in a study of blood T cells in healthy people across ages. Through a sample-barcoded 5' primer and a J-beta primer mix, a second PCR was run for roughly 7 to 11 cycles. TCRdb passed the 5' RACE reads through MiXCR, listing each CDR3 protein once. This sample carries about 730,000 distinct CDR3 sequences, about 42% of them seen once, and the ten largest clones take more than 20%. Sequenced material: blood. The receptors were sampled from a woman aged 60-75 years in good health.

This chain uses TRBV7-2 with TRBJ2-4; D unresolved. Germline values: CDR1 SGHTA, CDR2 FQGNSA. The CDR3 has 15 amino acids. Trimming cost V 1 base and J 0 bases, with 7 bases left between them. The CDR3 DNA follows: TGTGCCAGCAGCTTAGAAAGTACAGCCAAAAACATTCAGTACTTC. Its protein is CASSLESTAKNIQYF.

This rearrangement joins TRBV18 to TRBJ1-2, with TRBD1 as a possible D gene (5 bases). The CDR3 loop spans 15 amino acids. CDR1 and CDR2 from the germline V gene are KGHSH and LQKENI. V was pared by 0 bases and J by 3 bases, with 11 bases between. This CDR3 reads CASSPPTETDYGYTF. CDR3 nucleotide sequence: TGTGCCAGCTCACCACCGACAGAGACCGACTATGGCTACACCTTC.

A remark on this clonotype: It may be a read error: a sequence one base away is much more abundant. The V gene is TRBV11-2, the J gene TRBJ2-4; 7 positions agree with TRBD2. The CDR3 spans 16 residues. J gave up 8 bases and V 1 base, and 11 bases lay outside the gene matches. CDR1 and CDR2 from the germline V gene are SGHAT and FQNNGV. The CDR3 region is CASSLGGSRGGDIQYF. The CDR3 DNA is TGTGCCAGCAGCTTAGGCGGTTCCCGGGGAGGGGACATTCAGTACTTC.

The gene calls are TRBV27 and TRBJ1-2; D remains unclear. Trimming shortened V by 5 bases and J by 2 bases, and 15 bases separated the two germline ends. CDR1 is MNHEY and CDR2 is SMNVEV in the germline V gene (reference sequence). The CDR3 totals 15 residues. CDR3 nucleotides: TGTGCCAGCAGTAAAAACGCCGCAGGAAACTATGGCTACACCTTC. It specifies CASSKNAAGNYGYTF.

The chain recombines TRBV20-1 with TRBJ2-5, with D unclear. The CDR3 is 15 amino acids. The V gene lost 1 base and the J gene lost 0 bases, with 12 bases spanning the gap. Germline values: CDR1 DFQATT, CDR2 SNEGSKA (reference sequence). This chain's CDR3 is CSARGGQNHQETQYF. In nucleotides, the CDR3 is TGCAGTGCTAGAGGTGGTCAGAACCACCAAGAGACCCAGTACTTC.

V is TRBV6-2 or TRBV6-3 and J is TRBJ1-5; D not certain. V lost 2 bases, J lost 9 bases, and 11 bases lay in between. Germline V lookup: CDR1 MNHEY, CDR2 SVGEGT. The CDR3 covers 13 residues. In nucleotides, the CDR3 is TGTGCCAGCAGTTACATGGGAGGTTCGCCCCAGCATTTT. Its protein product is CASSYMGGSPQHF.